This paragraph reports one T cell receptor beta chain. Trimming removed 3 bases at V and 0 bases at J, with 8 bases between. This CDR3 region has 14 residues. CDR1 is MNHEY and CDR2 is SMNVEV in the germline V gene (reference sequence). The sample is drawn from a study of blood T cell repertoires in COVID-19. Study context: Sites across the United States, Italy and Spain contributed samples from acute and convalescent COVID-19.

Authors' processing steps: How many nucleated cells were present was estimated from reference gene primer amplification. Measured with immunoSEQ multiplex PCR; TCRdb has only the in-frame clones, and not every one. The DNA gave D and trimming, while V, J and clone size come from that table. This table holds about 160,000 clones, 70% to 85% found once. The chain employs TRBV27 and TRBJ1-1; weak D call: TRBD1 (6 bases). The specimen sequenced was peripheral blood. This clonotype originated in a woman between 40 and 50 years old with COVID-19, enrolled during active disease. DNA for the CDR3: TGTGCCAGCAGTTTGGGGGCGATGAACACTGAAGCTTTCTTT. It translates to CASSLGAMNTEAFF.